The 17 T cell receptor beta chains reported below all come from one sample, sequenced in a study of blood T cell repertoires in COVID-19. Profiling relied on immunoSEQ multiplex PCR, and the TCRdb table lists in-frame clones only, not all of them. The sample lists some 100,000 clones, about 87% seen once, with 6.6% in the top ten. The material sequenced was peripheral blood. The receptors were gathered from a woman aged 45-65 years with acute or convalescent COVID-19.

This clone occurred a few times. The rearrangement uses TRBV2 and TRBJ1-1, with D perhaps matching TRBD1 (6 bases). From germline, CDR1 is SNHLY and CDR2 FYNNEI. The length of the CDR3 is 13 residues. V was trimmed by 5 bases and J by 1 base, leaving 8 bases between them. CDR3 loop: CASSTTGNTEAFF. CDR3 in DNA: TGTGCCAGCAGTACGACAGGGAACACTGAAGCTTTCTTT.

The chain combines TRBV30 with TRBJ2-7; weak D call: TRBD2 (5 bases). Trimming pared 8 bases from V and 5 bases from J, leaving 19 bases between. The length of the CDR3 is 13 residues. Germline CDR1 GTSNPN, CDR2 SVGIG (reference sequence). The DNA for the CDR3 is TGTGCCAGCTCCGGGGTACAGCCGCACGAGCAGTACTTC. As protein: CASSGVQPHEQYF. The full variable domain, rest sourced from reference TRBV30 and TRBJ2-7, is SQTIHQWPATLVQPVGSPLSLECTVEGTSNPNLYWYRQAAGRGLQLLFYSVGIGQISSEVPQNLSASRPQDRQFILSSKKLLLSDSGFYLCASSGVQPHEQYFGPGTRLTVT.

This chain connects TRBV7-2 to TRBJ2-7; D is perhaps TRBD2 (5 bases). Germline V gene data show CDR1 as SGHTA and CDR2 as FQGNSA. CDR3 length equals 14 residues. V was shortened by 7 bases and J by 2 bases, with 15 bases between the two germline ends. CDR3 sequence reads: CASTAGLSPYEQYF. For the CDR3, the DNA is TGTGCCAGCACCGCTGGACTGAGCCCCTACGAGCAGTACTTC.

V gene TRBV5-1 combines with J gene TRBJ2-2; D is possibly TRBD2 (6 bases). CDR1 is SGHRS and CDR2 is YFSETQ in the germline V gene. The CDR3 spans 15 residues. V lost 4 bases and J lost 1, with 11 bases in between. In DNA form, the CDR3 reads TGCGCCAGCAGCCTACCAGCGGGGAACACCGGGGAGCTGTTTTTT. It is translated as CASSLPAGNTGELFF.

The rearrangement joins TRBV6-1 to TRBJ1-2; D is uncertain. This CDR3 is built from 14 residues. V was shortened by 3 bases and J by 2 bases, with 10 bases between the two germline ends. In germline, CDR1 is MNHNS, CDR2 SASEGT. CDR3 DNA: TGTGCCAGCAGTGAGTCCACAACCAACTATGGCTACACCTTC. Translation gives CASSESTTNYGYTF.

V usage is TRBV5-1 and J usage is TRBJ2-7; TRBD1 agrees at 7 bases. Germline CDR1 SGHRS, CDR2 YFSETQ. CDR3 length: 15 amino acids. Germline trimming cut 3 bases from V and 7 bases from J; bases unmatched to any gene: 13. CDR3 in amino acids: CASSWSTTGAMEQYF. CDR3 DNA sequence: TGCGCCAGCAGCTGGAGCACCACAGGGGCTATGGAGCAGTACTTC. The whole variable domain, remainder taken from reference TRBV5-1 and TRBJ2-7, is KAGVTQTPRYLIKTRGQQVTLSCSPISGHRSVSWYQQTPGQGLQFLFEYFSETQRNKGNFPGRFSGRQFSNSRSEMNVSTLELGDSALYLCASSWSTTGAMEQYFGPGTRLTVT.

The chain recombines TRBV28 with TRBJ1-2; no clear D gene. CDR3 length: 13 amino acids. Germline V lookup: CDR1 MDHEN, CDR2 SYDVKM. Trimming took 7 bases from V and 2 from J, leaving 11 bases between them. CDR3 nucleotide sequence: TGTGCCAGCACCTTCTCGGGGAACTATGGCTACACCTTC. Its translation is CASTFSGNYGYTF.

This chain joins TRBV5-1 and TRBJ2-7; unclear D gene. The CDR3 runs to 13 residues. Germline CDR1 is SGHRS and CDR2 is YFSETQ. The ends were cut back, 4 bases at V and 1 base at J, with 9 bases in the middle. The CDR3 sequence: CASSHTQSYEQYF. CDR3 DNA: TGCGCCAGCAGCCACACACAGTCCTACGAGCAGTACTTC.

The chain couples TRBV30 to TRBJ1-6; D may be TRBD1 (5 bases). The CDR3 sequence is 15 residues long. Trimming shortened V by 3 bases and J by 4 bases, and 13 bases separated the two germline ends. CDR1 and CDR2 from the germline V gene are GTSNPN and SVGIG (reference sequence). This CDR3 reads CAWRTRTQYNSPLHF. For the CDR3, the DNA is TGTGCCTGGAGGACCCGGACACAGTATAATTCACCCCTCCACTTT. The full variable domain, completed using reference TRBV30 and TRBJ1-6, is SQTIHQWPATLVQPVGSPLSLECTVEGTSNPNLYWYRQAAGRGLQLLFYSVGIGQISSEVPQNLSASRPQDRQFILSSKKLLLSDSGFYLCAWRTRTQYNSPLHFGNGTRLTVT.

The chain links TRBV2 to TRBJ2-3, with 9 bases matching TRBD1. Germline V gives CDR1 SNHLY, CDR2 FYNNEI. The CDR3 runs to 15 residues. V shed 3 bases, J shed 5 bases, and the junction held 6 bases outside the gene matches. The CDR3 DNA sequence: TGTGCCAGCAGTGAGGGCGGGACAGGGAAAGATACGCAGTATTTT. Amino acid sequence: CASSEGGTGKDTQYF.

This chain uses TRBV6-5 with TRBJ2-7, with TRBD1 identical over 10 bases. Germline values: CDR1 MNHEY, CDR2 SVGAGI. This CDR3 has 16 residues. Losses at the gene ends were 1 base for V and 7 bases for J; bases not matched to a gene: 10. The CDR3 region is CASSYYPRQGAGEQYF. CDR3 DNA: TGTGCCAGCAGTTACTACCCCCGACAGGGGGCGGGAGAGCAGTACTTC.

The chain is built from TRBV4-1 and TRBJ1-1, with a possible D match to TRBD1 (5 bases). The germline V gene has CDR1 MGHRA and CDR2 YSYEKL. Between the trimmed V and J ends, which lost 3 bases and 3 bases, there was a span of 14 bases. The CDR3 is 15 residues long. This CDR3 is CASSQGWDSYTEAFF. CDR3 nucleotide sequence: TGCGCCAGCAGCCAGGGTTGGGACTCTTACACTGAAGCTTTCTTT.

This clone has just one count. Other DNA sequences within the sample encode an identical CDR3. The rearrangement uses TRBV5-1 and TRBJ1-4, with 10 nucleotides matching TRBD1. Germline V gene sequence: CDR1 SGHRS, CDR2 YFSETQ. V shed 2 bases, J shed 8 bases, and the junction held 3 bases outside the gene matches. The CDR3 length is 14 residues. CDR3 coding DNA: TGCGCCAGCAGCTTAGGGACAGGGGACGAAAAACTGTTTTTT. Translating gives CASSLGTGDEKLFF.

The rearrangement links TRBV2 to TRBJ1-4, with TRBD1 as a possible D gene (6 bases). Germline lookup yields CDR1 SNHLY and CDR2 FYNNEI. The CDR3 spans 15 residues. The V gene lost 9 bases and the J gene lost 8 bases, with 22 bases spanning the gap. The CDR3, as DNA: TGTGCCAGTAACCGACAGGACGGCCTAGGGGAAAAACTGTTTTTT. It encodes CASNRQDGLGEKLFF.

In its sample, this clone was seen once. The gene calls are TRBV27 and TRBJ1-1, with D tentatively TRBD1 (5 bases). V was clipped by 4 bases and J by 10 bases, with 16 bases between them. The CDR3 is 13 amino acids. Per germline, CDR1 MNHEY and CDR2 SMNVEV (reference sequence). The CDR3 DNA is TGTGCCAGCAGTTCTTCCAGGGCCGTTGGAGCTTTCTTT. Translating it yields CASSSSRAVGAFF.

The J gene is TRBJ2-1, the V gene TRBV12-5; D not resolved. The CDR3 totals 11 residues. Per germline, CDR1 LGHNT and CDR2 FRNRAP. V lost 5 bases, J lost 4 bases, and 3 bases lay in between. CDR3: CASGPYNEQFF. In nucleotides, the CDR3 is TGTGCTAGTGGTCCGTACAATGAGCAGTTCTTC.

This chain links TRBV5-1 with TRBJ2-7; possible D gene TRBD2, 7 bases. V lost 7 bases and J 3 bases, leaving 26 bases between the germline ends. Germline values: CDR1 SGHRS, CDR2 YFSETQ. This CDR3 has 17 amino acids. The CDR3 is CASGLGPAGAGNYEQYF. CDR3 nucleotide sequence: TGCGCCAGCGGACTTGGGCCCGCGGGGGCGGGTAACTACGAGCAGTACTTC.